This T cell receptor beta chain was captured by sequencing in a study of T cells in localized non-small cell lung cancer. V was clipped by 4 bases and J by 0 bases, with 15 bases between them. The CDR3 contains 15 residues. Germline CDR1 reads GTSNPN; CDR2 reads SVGIG (reference sequence). Assay used: immunoSEQ multiplex PCR; TCRdb lists only in-frame clones, some missing. Of about 130,000 clones detected, around 89% appear once; the ten largest clones hold around 1.5%. The source is a female donor older than 55 with stage I lung adenocarcinoma. The chain carries TRBV30 and TRBJ1-1; TRBD1 is a possible D gene (5 bases). The source material was peripheral blood, sampled before any cancer treatment. The CDR3 loop is CAWTSLQAMNTEAFF. The CDR3 nucleotides read TGTGCCTGGACTTCATTACAGGCCATGAACACTGAAGCTTTCTTT.